These T cell receptor beta chains were read from a single sample in a study of T cell responses to AZD1222 COVID-19 vaccine. The method was immunoSEQ multiplex PCR; TCRdb's version includes in-frame clones alone and lacks a portion of them. The sample yields about 120,000 clones, about 87% seen once. Specimen: peripheral blood, collected on day 0 of AZD1222 vaccination. The source of these receptors is an adult in good health. CDR3s leave out the opening cysteine and the closing phenylalanine or tryptophan. The order of the fields is J gene, V gene, CDR3 protein.

j_gene: TRBJ1-2; v_gene: TRBV6-2/TRBV6-3; CDR3aa: ASSDPTGYGYT
j_gene: TRBJ2-1; v_gene: TRBV5-1; CDR3aa: ASSVETSGSNEQF
j_gene: TRBJ2-1; v_gene: TRBV19; CDR3aa: ASSSERGEQF
j_gene: TRBJ2-1; v_gene: TRBV19; CDR3aa: ASIRDRDNNEQF
j_gene: TRBJ1-5; v_gene: TRBV6-2/TRBV6-3; CDR3aa: ASSFRGVDNQPQH
j_gene: TRBJ2-1; v_gene: TRBV4-2; CDR3aa: ASSHITSGPYNEQF
j_gene: TRBJ2-7; v_gene: TRBV10-3; CDR3aa: AILQTDRGFYEQY
j_gene: TRBJ1-3; v_gene: TRBV30; CDR3aa: AGRTGFSGNTIY
j_gene: TRBJ2-1; v_gene: TRBV7-9; CDR3aa: ASGASYNEQF
j_gene: TRBJ1-1; v_gene: TRBV19; CDR3aa: ASSPVGTGGRMNTEAF
j_gene: TRBJ2-3; v_gene: TRBV27; CDR3aa: ASSQLAGERDTQY
j_gene: TRBJ1-1; v_gene: TRBV6-1; CDR3aa: ASSDPPNTEAF
j_gene: TRBJ2-1; v_gene: TRBV7-9; CDR3aa: ASSPSTSGNEQF
j_gene: TRBJ1-5; v_gene: TRBV5-1; CDR3aa: ASSLDGGYNQPQH
j_gene: TRBJ1-2; v_gene: TRBV5-1; CDR3aa: ASSFRTGEGSGYT
j_gene: TRBJ2-7; v_gene: TRBV5-1; CDR3aa: ASSLLWGSYEQY
j_gene: TRBJ1-1; v_gene: TRBV5-6; CDR3aa: ASSLVGDTLYFGEAF
j_gene: TRBJ1-6; v_gene: TRBV15; CDR3aa: ATQTDSRGGSPLH
j_gene: TRBJ2-5; v_gene: TRBV5-6; CDR3aa: ASSWQTRDFKETQY
j_gene: TRBJ1-1; v_gene: TRBV13; CDR3aa: ASSHRTGVKAF
j_gene: TRBJ2-1; v_gene: TRBV7-8; CDR3aa: ASSLFLSAGRAYNEQF
j_gene: TRBJ2-1; v_gene: TRBV4-2; CDR3aa: ASSRGELTSYNEQF
j_gene: TRBJ2-2; v_gene: TRBV28; CDR3aa: ASTTRLAGGTGELF
j_gene: TRBJ2-3; v_gene: TRBV11-2; CDR3aa: ASSTTSDTQY
j_gene: TRBJ2-3; v_gene: TRBV19; CDR3aa: ASSIGTGQY